One sample yielded the 24 T cell receptor beta chains listed below, sequenced in a study of PD-L1 blockade in urothelial cancer. Time point: peripheral blood 6 weeks after treatment start. Using immunoSEQ multiplex PCR, the repertoire was profiled, and TCRdb retains in-frame clones only, with some absent. The sample includes about 48,000 clones, around 87% of them seen just once. The starting material was PBMCs, obtained around atezolizumab (anti-PD-L1) treatment. The receptors were gathered from a man between 60 and 75 years old with urothelial cancer.

This clone was seen only once. The chain is built from TRBV11-2 and TRBJ1-3; 9 bases are shared with TRBD1. Germline V CDR1 and CDR2: SGHAT, FQNNGV. V trimming: 5 bases; J trimming: 4 bases; junction bases outside the gene matches: 6. The CDR3 contains 15 residues. CDR3 coding DNA: TGTGCCAGCAGCAGGGGGACAGGGTCGGGAAACACCATATATTTT. It translates to CASSRGTGSGNTIYF.

This chain joins TRBV5-4 and TRBJ1-6; no reliable D call. CDR1 is SGHNT and CDR2 is YYREEE in the germline V gene (reference sequence). The CDR3 is made up of 16 amino acids. The V end lost 0 bases, the J end lost 3 bases, and 10 bases lay between the germline ends. The DNA for the CDR3 is TGTGCCAGCAGCTTGGTTCCGGGTGACTATAATTCACCCCTCCACTTT. Translation gives CASSLVPGDYNSPLHF.

The rearrangement joins TRBV7-6 to TRBJ2-1, with D uncertain. V shed 5 bases and J shed 9 bases, with 11 bases lying between them. Germline V gene data show CDR1 as SGHVS and CDR2 as FNYEAQ. The CDR3 runs 12 residues. The DNA for the CDR3 is TGTGCCAGCAGCCCGAATAGCTTTGAGCAGTTCTTC. Amino acid sequence: CASSPNSFEQFF.

The V gene is TRBV29-1, the J gene TRBJ2-5; 13 bases map to TRBD2. There are 13 residues in the CDR3. With V trimmed by 5 bases and J by 7 bases, 4 bases remained unmatched. Looked up from germline, CDR1 is SQVTM and CDR2 is ANQGSEA. The CDR3 DNA follows: TGCAGCGTTCTAAGGACTAGCGGGGGGACCCAGTACTTC. This encodes CSVLRTSGGTQYF.

The chain has TRBV15 and TRBJ1-4; maybe TRBD1 (6 bases). The CDR3 spans 16 residues. The germline V gene has CDR1 LNHNV and CDR2 YYDKDF (reference sequence). V lost 4 bases to trimming and J lost 2 bases, with 14 bases between them. The DNA of the CDR3 is TGTGCCACCAGCAACCCCGGACAGTCGACTAATGAAAAACTGTTTTTT. Protein: CATSNPGQSTNEKLFF.

This rearrangement joins TRBV18 to TRBJ2-7, with D possibly TRBD1 on 6 matching bases. Germline CDR1 KGHSH, CDR2 LQKENI. This CDR3 is 15 amino acids long. Between the trimmed V and J ends, which lost 3 bases and 3 bases, there was a span of 15 bases. CDR3 nucleotides: TGTGCCAGCTCACCGGTCGGGACATCGTTCTACGAGCAGTACTTC. Translated, it gives CASSPVGTSFYEQYF.

The rearrangement links TRBV18 to TRBJ2-7; D is perhaps TRBD2 (5 bases). CDR1 and CDR2 (germline): KGHSH, LQKENI. The germline V and J ends were trimmed by 3 bases and 4 bases, with 16 bases remaining between them. CDR3 length: 15 residues. The CDR3 spells CASSPQEGVAYEQYF. Here the CDR3 DNA reads TGTGCCAGCTCACCTCAAGAGGGAGTAGCATACGAGCAGTACTTC.

The chain uses TRBV28 and TRBJ1-4, with a weak D call TRBD1 (5 bases). Germline V gives CDR1 MDHEN, CDR2 SYDVKM. V was pared by 3 bases and J by 8 bases, with 16 bases between. CDR3 length equals 15 residues. As DNA, the CDR3 is TGTGCCAGCAGTTTTAGGACCGACGGGGGAGAAAAACTGTTTTTT. Translated: CASSFRTDGGEKLFF.

In its sample, this clone was seen a few times. This rearrangement joins TRBV6-4 to TRBJ2-5; D is unresolved. V lost 4 bases to trimming and J lost 2 bases, with 11 bases between them. The length of the CDR3 is 14 residues. Germline loops: CDR1 MRHNA, CDR2 SNTAGT. Here the CDR3 reads CASSVQSTQETQYF. CDR3 coding DNA: TGTGCCAGCAGTGTACAGAGTACTCAAGAGACCCAGTACTTC.

V gene TRBV11-3 combines with J gene TRBJ1-1; TRBD1 matches at 7 bases. Trimming at V came to 5 bases and at J to 7 bases, leaving 10 bases not matched to a gene. The CDR3 length is 14 residues. Germline V lookup: CDR1 SGHNT, CDR2 YENEEA. Here the CDR3 DNA reads TGTGCCAGCAGCGTGGGGTTGCAGGGGGTTGAAGCTTTCTTT. Its protein is CASSVGLQGVEAFF.

This sequence joins TRBV18 and TRBJ1-6, with D unclear. The CDR3 is 16 amino acids. Germline CDR1 and CDR2: KGHSH and LQKENI. V was shortened by 3 bases and J by 7 bases, with 16 bases between the two germline ends. CDR3 nucleotides: TGTGCCAGCTCACCTGATTGGAGGGTTAGGAATTCACCCCTCCACTTT. Protein product: CASSPDWRVRNSPLHF.

The chain links TRBV4-1 to TRBJ1-1; no definite D call. Trimming left V 4 bases short and J 3 bases short, with 18 bases between. This CDR3 has 16 amino acids. CDR1 is MGHRA, CDR2 YSYEKL, per germline. The CDR3: CASSPHPTEFYTEAFF. Here the CDR3 DNA reads TGCGCCAGCAGCCCTCACCCAACAGAATTCTACACTGAAGCTTTCTTT.

V and J are TRBV20-1 and TRBJ2-5; D ambiguous. The V and J ends lost 3 bases and 5 bases respectively, with 7 bases between them. This CDR3 region has 11 residues. Germline V gene sequence: CDR1 DFQATT, CDR2 SNEGSKA (reference sequence). CDR3 amino acids: CSASIEETQYF. CDR3 in DNA: TGCAGTGCTAGTATTGAGGAGACCCAGTACTTC.

The J gene is TRBJ1-2, the V gene TRBV28; D possibly corresponds to TRBD1 (5 bases). V lost 6 bases to trimming and J lost 4 bases, with 12 bases between them. CDR1 is MDHEN, CDR2 SYDVKM, per germline. The CDR3 runs to 13 residues. CDR3 region: CASRLDSFYGYTF. The CDR3 region has the DNA TGTGCCAGCAGGCTCGACAGCTTCTATGGCTACACCTTC.

V is TRBV5-5 and J is TRBJ1-4; D is possibly TRBD1 (5 bases). Germline CDR1 reads SGHKS; CDR2 reads YYEKEE (reference sequence). The CDR3 runs to 16 residues. The V end was cut by 4 bases, the J end by 2 bases, with 15 bases between. The CDR3 protein is CASSRVMGGTNEKLFF. In nucleotides, the CDR3 is TGTGCCAGCAGCCGAGTGATGGGGGGGACTAATGAAAAACTGTTTTTT.

This chain joins TRBV5-5 and TRBJ1-3, with 9 bases aligning to TRBD1. The CDR3 is 15 residues long. Germline trimming cut 2 bases from V and 3 bases from J; bases unmatched to any gene: 3. In germline, CDR1 is SGHKS, CDR2 YYEKEE (reference sequence). This CDR3 is CASSLQGADGNTIYF. CDR3 sequence (DNA): TGTGCCAGCAGCTTACAGGGGGCAGATGGAAACACCATATATTTT. The variable domain in full, with the rest retrieved from reference TRBV5-5 and TRBJ1-3, is DAGVTQSPTHLIKTRGQQVTLRCSPISGHKSVSWYQQVLGQGPQFIFQYYEKEERGRGNFPDRFSARQFPNYSSELNVNALLLGDSALYLCASSLQGADGNTIYFGEGSWLTVV.

V gene TRBV28 combines with J gene TRBJ1-4, with 8 nucleotides matching TRBD1. Germline V CDR1 and CDR2: MDHEN, SYDVKM. The length of the CDR3 is 14 residues. V dropped 5 bases and J dropped 6; count of bases not matched to a gene: 5. Here the CDR3 reads CASSQQGGYEKLFF. CDR3 DNA sequence: TGTGCCAGCAGTCAACAGGGGGGGTATGAAAAACTGTTTTTT.

The gene calls are TRBV5-5 and TRBJ1-2; D is perhaps TRBD1 (6 bases). This CDR3 has 15 amino acids. The ends were cut back, 3 bases at V and 8 bases at J, with 20 bases in the middle. Germline loops: CDR1 SGHKS, CDR2 YYEKEE (reference sequence). The CDR3 loop reads CASSSDGVPRGGYTF. The CDR3 DNA reads TGTGCCAGCAGCTCAGATGGGGTACCCAGGGGCGGCTACACCTTC.

This chain links TRBV5-1 with TRBJ2-1, with TRBD2 matching over 7 bases. V gave up 0 bases and J gave up 3 bases; unmatched junction bases: 3. Germline CDR1 is SGHRS and CDR2 is YFSETQ. The CDR3 is made up of 15 amino acids. Here the CDR3 reads CASSLGSGDYNEQFF. CDR3 DNA sequence: TGCGCCAGCAGCTTGGGCAGCGGGGACTACAATGAGCAGTTCTTC.

V is TRBV9 and J is TRBJ2-7; 7 positions agree with TRBD2. In germline, CDR1 is SGDLS, CDR2 YYNGEE. The CDR3 contains 15 residues. Trimming at V came to 0 bases and at J to 3 bases, leaving 6 bases not matched to a gene. The CDR3 loop reads CASSVGGDYRYEQYF. The CDR3 DNA reads TGTGCCAGCAGCGTAGGCGGGGACTACCGCTACGAGCAGTACTTC.

There are a few counts of this clone. This rearrangement joins TRBV30 to TRBJ1-5, with 8 positions matching TRBD1. Germline lookup yields CDR1 GTSNPN and CDR2 SVGIG (reference sequence). Trimming removed 4 bases from V and 2 bases from J; junction bases left unmatched: 4. The CDR3 spans 14 residues. The CDR3 region is CAWKTGDGNQPQHF. The CDR3 DNA reads TGTGCCTGGAAGACAGGGGATGGCAATCAGCCCCAGCATTTT.

CDR3 coding DNA: TGTGCCAGCAGTCGTAAATACCAAGAGACCCAGTACTTC. Amino acid sequence: CASSRKYQETQYF. This rearrangement joins TRBV27 to TRBJ2-5; D gene ambiguous. There are 13 residues in the CDR3. The germline gives CDR1 MNHEY, CDR2 SMNVEV (reference sequence). The V and J ends lost 5 bases and 0 bases respectively, with 7 bases between them.

Written as DNA, the CDR3 is TGCGCCAGCTCAGGGCACAGGGCGGACTCTGAAGCTTTCTTT. It yields the protein CASSGHRADSEAFF. The chain recombines TRBV10-2 with TRBJ1-1, with D perhaps matching TRBD1 (6 bases). This CDR3 comprises 14 residues. The germline gives CDR1 WSHSY, CDR2 SAAADI. With 8 bases removed from V and 6 bases from J, the gap between germline ends came to 19 bases.

This clone was counted a few times. The chain couples TRBV6-6 to TRBJ1-6; possibly TRBD1 for D (6 bases). V lost 3 bases and J 10 bases, leaving 13 bases between the germline ends. This CDR3 contains 14 residues. CDR1 and CDR2 from the germline V gene are MNHNY and SVGAGI (reference sequence). CDR3 in DNA: TGTGCCAGCAGTTATGACAGGTTGAGATCACCCCTCCACTTT. Protein sequence: CASSYDRLRSPLHF.